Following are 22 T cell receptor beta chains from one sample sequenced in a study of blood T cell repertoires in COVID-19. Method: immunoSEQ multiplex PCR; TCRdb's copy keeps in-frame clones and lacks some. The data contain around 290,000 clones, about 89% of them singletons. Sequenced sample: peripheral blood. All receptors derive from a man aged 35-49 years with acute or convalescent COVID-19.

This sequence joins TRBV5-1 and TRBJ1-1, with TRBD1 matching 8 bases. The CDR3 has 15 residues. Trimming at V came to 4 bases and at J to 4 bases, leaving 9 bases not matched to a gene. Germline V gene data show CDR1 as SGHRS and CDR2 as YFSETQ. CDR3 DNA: TGCGCCAGCAGCACCGGACAGGGTTTGGGCACTGAAGCTTTCTTT. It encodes CASSTGQGLGTEAFF.

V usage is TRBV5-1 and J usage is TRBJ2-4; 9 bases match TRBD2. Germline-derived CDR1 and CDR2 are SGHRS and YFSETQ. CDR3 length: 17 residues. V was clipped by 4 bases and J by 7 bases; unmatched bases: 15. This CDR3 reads CASSPSTSGAGGNIQYF. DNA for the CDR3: TGCGCCAGCAGCCCCTCGACTAGCGGCGCCGGGGGGAACATTCAGTACTTC.

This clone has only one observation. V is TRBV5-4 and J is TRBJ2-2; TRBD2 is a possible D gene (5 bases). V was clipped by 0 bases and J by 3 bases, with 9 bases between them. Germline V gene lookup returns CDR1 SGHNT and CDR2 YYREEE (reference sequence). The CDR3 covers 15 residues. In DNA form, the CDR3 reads TGTGCCAGCAGCTTGGGTGGGCGGGACACCGGGGAGCTGTTTTTT. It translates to CASSLGGRDTGELFF.

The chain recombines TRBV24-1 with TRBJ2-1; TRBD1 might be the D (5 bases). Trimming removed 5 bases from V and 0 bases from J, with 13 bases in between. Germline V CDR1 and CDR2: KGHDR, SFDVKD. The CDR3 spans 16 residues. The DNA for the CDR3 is TGTGCCACCAGTGCGAAAGGGGTTAGCTCCTACAATGAGCAGTTCTTC. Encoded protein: CATSAKGVSSYNEQFF.

The CDR3 loop is CASSLEPGGLNTGELFF. The DNA of the CDR3 is TGTGCCAGCAGCCTTGAACCAGGGGGCTTGAACACCGGGGAGCTGTTTTTT. V gene TRBV7-3 combines with J gene TRBJ2-2; 8 positions agree with TRBD1. Germline CDR1 and CDR2: SGHTA and FQGTGA. The J segment lost 1 base and the V segment lost 5 bases, leaving 9 bases of the junction unmatched. The CDR3 has 17 amino acids.

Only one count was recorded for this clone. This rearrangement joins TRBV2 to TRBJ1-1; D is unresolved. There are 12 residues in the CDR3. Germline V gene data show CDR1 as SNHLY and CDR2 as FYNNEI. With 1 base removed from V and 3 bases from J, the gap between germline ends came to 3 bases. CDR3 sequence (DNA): TGTGCCAGCAGTGAAGAGCACACTGAAGCTTTCTTT. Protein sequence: CASSEEHTEAFF.

CDR3 in DNA: TGTGCCAGCAGCTTGGGACACACCTCTGACTATGGCTACACCTTC. This translates into CASSLGHTSDYGYTF. The chain carries TRBV5-5 and TRBJ1-2; D gene uncertain. CDR3 length equals 15 residues. Trimming cost V 0 bases and J 3 bases, with 12 bases left between them. Germline V gene sequence: CDR1 SGHKS, CDR2 YYEKEE (reference sequence).

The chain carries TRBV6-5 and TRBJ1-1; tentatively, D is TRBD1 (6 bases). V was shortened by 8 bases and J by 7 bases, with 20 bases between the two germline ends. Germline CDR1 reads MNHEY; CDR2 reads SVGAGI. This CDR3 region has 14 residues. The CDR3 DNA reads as TGTGCCAGCCGAATAGGACCCCTGACAGGTGAAGCTTTCTTT. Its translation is CASRIGPLTGEAFF.

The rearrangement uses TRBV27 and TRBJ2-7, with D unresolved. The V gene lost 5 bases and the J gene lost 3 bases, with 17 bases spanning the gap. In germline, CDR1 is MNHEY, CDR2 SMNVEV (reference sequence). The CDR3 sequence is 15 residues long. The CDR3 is CASSPSRTSGYEQYF. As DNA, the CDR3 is TGTGCCAGCAGTCCCTCCCGTACGAGTGGCTACGAGCAGTACTTC.

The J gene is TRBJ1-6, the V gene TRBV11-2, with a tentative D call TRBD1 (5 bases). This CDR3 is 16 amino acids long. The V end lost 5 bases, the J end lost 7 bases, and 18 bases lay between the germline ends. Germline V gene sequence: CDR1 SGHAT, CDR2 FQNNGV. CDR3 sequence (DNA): TGTGCCAGCAGCCGTACAGGCGAGTTATTGAATTCACCCCTCCACTTT. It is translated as CASSRTGELLNSPLHF.

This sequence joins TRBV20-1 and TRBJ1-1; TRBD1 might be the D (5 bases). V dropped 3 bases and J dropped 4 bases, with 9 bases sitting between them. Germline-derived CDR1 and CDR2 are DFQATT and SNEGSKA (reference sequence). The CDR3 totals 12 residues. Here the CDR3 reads CSASGGGTEAFF. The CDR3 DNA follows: TGCAGTGCTAGTGGGGGGGGCACTGAAGCTTTCTTT.

The CDR3 DNA follows: TGTGCCACCAGTGACCCGGGACAGGGCGTTGAGCAGTTCTTC. This translates into CATSDPGQGVEQFF. V and J are TRBV24-1 and TRBJ2-1; 9 nucleotides align to TRBD1. Trimming cost V 4 bases and J 9 bases; bases outside gene matches: 6. CDR3 length: 14 residues. Germline CDR1 KGHDR, CDR2 SFDVKD.

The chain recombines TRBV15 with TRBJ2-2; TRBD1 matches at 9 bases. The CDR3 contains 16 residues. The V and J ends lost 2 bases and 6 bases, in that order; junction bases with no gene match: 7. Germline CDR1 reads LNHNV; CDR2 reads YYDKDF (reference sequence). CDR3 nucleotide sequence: TGTGCCACCAGCAGACCGGGACAGGGAGGGCCCGGGGAGCTGTTTTTT. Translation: CATSRPGQGGPGELFF.

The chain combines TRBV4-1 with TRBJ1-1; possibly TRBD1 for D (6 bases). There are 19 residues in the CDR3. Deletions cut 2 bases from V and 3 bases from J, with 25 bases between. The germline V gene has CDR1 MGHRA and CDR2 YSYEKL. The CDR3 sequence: CASSQQPFPVGAEDTEAFF. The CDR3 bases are TGCGCCAGCAGCCAACAACCCTTCCCCGTGGGGGCGGAGGACACTGAAGCTTTCTTT.

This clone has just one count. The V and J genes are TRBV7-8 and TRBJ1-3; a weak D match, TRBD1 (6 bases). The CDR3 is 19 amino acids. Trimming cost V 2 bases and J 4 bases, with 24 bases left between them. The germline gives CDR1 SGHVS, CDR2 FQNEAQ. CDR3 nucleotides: TGTGCCAGCAGCTTAACTCAAGGCCGGGGGGCGCCGGGCGGAAACACCATATATTTT. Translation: CASSLTQGRGAPGGNTIYF.

The CDR3 loop reads CASSFQGFKDSPLHF. In DNA, the CDR3 is TGTGCCAGCAGCTTCCAGGGGTTTAAAGATTCACCCCTCCACTTT. The rearrangement links TRBV11-2 to TRBJ1-6; the D gene is possibly TRBD1 (6 bases). This CDR3 region has 15 residues. With 3 bases removed from V and 8 bases from J, the gap between germline ends came to 14 bases. Germline CDR1 and CDR2: SGHAT and FQNNGV.

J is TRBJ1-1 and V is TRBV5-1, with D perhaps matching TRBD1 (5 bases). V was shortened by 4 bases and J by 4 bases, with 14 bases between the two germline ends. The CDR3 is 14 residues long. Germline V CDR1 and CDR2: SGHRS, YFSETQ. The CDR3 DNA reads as TGCGCCAGCAGCGGCGGGGCGGGGGGCACTGAAGCTTTCTTT. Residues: CASSGGAGGTEAFF.

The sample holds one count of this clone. The CDR3 DNA follows: TGTGCCAGCAGTTTACTGACAGGGCCCTACGAGCAGTACTTC. Translated, it gives CASSLLTGPYEQYF. The V and J genes are TRBV28 and TRBJ2-7; 7 positions agree with TRBD1. The V gene's germline CDR1 is MDHEN and CDR2 SYDVKM. V was pared by 2 bases and J by 2 bases, with 3 bases of the junction left unmatched. This CDR3 has 14 residues.

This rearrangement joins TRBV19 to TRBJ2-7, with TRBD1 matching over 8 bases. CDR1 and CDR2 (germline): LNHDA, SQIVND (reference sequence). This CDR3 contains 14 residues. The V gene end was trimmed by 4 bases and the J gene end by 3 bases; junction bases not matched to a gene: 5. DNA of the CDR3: TGTGCCAGTAGTACCGGGACAGGAGACTACGAGCAGTACTTC. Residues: CASSTGTGDYEQYF.

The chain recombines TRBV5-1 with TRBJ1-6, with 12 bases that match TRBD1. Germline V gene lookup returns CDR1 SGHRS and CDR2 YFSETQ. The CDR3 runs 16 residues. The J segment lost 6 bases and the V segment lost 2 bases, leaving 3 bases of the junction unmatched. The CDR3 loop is CASSFGTGGPNSPLHF. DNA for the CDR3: TGCGCCAGCAGCTTCGGGACAGGGGGCCCTAATTCACCCCTCCACTTT.

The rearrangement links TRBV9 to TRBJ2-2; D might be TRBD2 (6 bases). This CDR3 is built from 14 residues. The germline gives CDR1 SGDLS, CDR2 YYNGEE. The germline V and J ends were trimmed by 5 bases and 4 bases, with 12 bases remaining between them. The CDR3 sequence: CASSPRSGTGELFF. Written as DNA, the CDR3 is TGTGCCAGCAGTCCCCGTAGCGGCACCGGGGAGCTGTTTTTT.

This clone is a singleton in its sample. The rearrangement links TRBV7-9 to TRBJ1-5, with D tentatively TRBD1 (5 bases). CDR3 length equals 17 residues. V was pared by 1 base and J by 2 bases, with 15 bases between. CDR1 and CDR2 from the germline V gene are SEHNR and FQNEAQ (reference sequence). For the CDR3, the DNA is TGTGCCAGCAGCTTAGTCGGCGGGGAAGGGGGCAATCAGCCCCAGCATTTT. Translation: CASSLVGGEGGNQPQHF. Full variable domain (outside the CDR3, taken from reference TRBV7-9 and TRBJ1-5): DTGVSQNPRHKITKRGQNVTFRCDPISEHNRLYWYRQTLGQGPEFLTYFQNEAQLEKSRLLSDRFSAERPKGSFSTLEIQRTEQGDSAMYLCASSLVGGEGGNQPQHFGDGTRLSIL.